This is a list of T cell receptor beta chains from one sample in a study of tumor-infiltrating lymphocytes in primary liver carcinoma. TCRdb passed the multiplex PCR reads through MiXCR, listing each CDR3 protein once. In the table there are roughly 200,000 distinct CDR3 sequences, just under 85% of which are singletons. Source material: tumor tissue from primary liver carcinoma. The source of these receptors is a man between 40 and 49 years old with primary liver carcinoma and hepatitis B virus infection. Each CDR3 is given with its conserved first and last residue. The D gene is left open where the match is weak. The listing skips clone size in some rows; elsewhere it reads once, few, many or a size class.

abundance | j_gene | v_gene | d_gene | CDR3aa | CDR3nt
once | TRBJ1-2 | TRBV5-4 | . | CISRPGTANYGYTF | TGTATCAGCAGACCAGGGACCGCTAACTATGGCTACACCTTC
. | TRBJ1-1 | TRBV4-3 | . | CASSQGRNTEAFF | TGCGCCAGCAGTCAGGGGAGGAACACTGAAGCTTTCTTT
. | TRBJ2-5 | TRBV10-3 | . | CAIEPGKGIPFETQYF | TGTGCCATCGAACCGGGAAAGGGGATTCCTTTTGAGACCCAGTACTTC
. | TRBJ2-1 | TRBV14 | . | CASNLKNRTYEQFF | TGTGCCAGCAACCTCAAAAACAGGACCTACGAGCAGTTCTTC
many | TRBJ2-1 | TRBV6-5 | . | CASSDGPKQFF | TGTGCCAGCAGTGACGGACCCAAGCAGTTCTTC
once | TRBJ2-2 | TRBV11-2 | . | CASSPDFGELFF | TGTGCCAGCAGCCCCGATTTCGGGGAGCTGTTTTTT
. | TRBJ2-3 | TRBV12-3/TRBV12-4 | . | CASRTTGPGDTQYF | TGTGCCAGCAGGACTACAGGTCCGGGGGATACGCAGTATTTT
. | TRBJ2-7 | TRBV7-9 | TRBD1 | CPSSPWGTGTTYEQYF | TGTCCAAGCAGCCCATGGGGGACAGGGACTACCTACGAGCAGTACTTC
. | TRBJ2-7 | TRBV5-4 | . | CASSGWGSYEQYF | TGTGCCAGCAGCGGATGGGGCTCCTACGAGCAGTACTTC
medium-sized | TRBJ2-5 | TRBV4-3 | . | CASSQGEGRELETQYF | TGCGCCAGCAGCCAAGGCGAGGGGCGGGAACTAGAGACCCAGTACTTC
. | TRBJ2-5 | TRBV15 | . | CGTTLGGIETQYF | TGTGGCACCACTCTCGGGGGTATAGAGACCCAGTACTTC
. | TRBJ2-7 | TRBV5-4 | TRBD1 | CASSLTGQDLYEQCF | TGTGCCAGCAGCTTGACGGGACAGGATCTCTACGAGCAGTGTTTC
. | TRBJ2-2 | TRBV5-1 | TRBD2 | CARSFETSVRNTGELFF | TGCGCCAGGAGCTTCGAAACTAGCGTGAGGAACACCGGGGAGCTGTTTTTT
. | TRBJ1-5 | TRBV28 | TRBD1 | CANTLTGGTQPQHF | TGCGCCAACACTTTGACAGGGGGAACGCAGCCCCAGCATTTT
. | TRBJ2-5 | TRBV6-6 | TRBD2 | CASSQWGLLTSGRAVESQYF | TGTGCCAGCAGCCAATGGGGTTTACTGACTAGCGGTAGGGCCGTAGAGAGCCAGTACTTC
. | TRBJ1-1 | TRBV30 | . | CPWTTDLAFF | TGTCCCTGGACTACAGATCTAGCTTTCTTT
. | TRBJ2-5 | TRBV29-1 | . | CSVEAEGRAETQYF | TGCAGCGTTGAAGCGGAGGGGCGAGCAGAGACCCAGTACTTC
. | TRBJ2-7 | TRBV5-4 | TRBD1 | CASSLTGTARSGEQYF | TGTGCCAGCAGCCTAACCGGGACAGCTCGTTCAGGGGAGCAGTATTTC
once | TRBJ2-5 | TRBV11-2 | . | CVSSRWAGPAEAQYF | TGTGTCAGCAGTCGTTGGGCTGGTCCCGCGGAGGCCCAGTACTTC
. | TRBJ1-3 | TRBV6-1 | . | CASVDRSGNIIYF | TGTGCCTCGGTTGACCGTTCTGGAAACATCATATATTTT
once | TRBJ2-2 | TRBV4-1 | TRBD2 | CTSSQDFAGLEGAPGAGELFF | TGCACCAGCAGCCAAGATTTCGCAGGACTAGAGGGAGCCCCGGGGGCCGGGGAGCTGTTTTTT
. | TRBJ2-3 | TRBV6-1 | TRBD2 | CASKRTRAYSIDTQYF | TGTGCCAGCAAGAGGACTAGGGCTTATAGCATAGATACGCAGTATTTT
. | TRBJ2-1 | TRBV5-1 | TRBD1 | CASSFHRGEQFF | TGCGCCAGCAGCTTCCACAGGGGCGAGCAGTTCTTC
many | TRBJ1-1 | TRBV6-1 | . | CASSPTGYTEAFF | TGTGCCAGCAGTCCTACAGGGTACACTGAAGCTTTCTTT
. | TRBJ2-5 | TRBV6-6 | . | CASRIWGRQEIQYF | TGTGCCAGCCGTATATGGGGGCGTCAGGAGATCCAGTACTTC
. | TRBJ2-5 | TRBV29-1 | . | CNVVSGETQYF | TGCAACGTTGTATCGGGAGAGACCCAGTACTTC
. | TRBJ2-5 | TRBV6-2/TRBV6-3 | . | CASSPEQGRQETQQF | TGTGCCAGCAGTCCGGAACAGGGACGGCAAGAGACCCAGCAATTC
. | TRBJ2-7 | TRBV7-2 | TRBD2 | CVSSRGLAGASYEQYF | TGTGTCAGCAGCCGGGGCCTAGCGGGGGCCTCCTACGAGCAGTACTTC
. | TRBJ2-5 | TRBV11-2 | TRBD2 | CASRYRREGRQTQYF | TGTGCCAGCAGATACCGGAGGGAGGGCCGGCAGACCCAGTACTTC
few | TRBJ2-2 | TRBV9 | . | CASPKGEGPANTGELFF | TGTGCCAGCCCGAAAGGGGAAGGGCCCGCGAACACCGGGGAGCTGTTTTTT
medium-sized | TRBJ2-3 | TRBV4-3 | . | CASSQDLNTPDTQYF | TGCGCCAGCAGCCAAGATTTAAACACCCCAGATACGCAGTATTTT
. | TRBJ2-2 | TRBV12-3/TRBV12-4 | . | CASGLQIGVTGELFF | TGTGCCAGCGGTTTACAGATAGGGGTGACCGGGGAGCTGTTTTTT
. | TRBJ2-2 | TRBV29-1 | TRBD1 | CSLVGQGDHTGELFF | TGCAGCCTTGTAGGACAGGGGGATCACACTGGGGAGCTGTTTTTT
many | TRBJ1-3 | TRBV4-3 | . | CASSQVGNTGNTIYF | TGCGCCAGCAGCCAAGTCGGGAACACTGGAAACACCATATATTTT
once | TRBJ2-6 | TRBV28 | TRBD1 | CASNQARDSSGANVLTF | TGTGCCAGCAACCAAGCCCGGGACAGCTCTGGGGCCAACGTCCTGACTTTC
. | TRBJ1-2 | TRBV5-1 | . | CASGLAGGGDYDYTF | TGCGCCAGCGGCTTGGCCGGAGGAGGGGACTATGACTACACCTTC
. | TRBJ1-2 | TRBV16 | . | CASSQSADSYTF | TGTGCCAGCAGCCAATCGGCAGATAGCTACACCTTC
many | TRBJ1-1 | TRBV29-1 | TRBD1 | CSVESGQVNTEAFF | TGCAGCGTTGAGTCGGGACAGGTGAACACTGAAGCTTTCTTT
. | TRBJ2-3 | TRBV6-5 | TRBD2 | CASNPGLAGTDTHYF | TGTGCCAGTAACCCAGGATTAGCGGGAACAGATACGCACTATTTT
. | TRBJ2-7 | TRBV6-5 | . | CASTPKRALSPYEQYF | TGTGCCAGCACTCCTAAGCGAGCCCTAAGCCCCTACGAGCAGTACTTC
. | TRBJ1-2 | TRBV10-3 | . | CAISGSSGDYGYIF | TGTGCCATCAGTGGGTCGTCAGGGGACTATGGCTACATCTTC
. | TRBJ2-4 | TRBV28 | . | CASSPPWLARNIQYF | TGTGCAAGCAGCCCTCCCTGGTTGGCTAGAAACATTCAGTACTTC